These 29 T cell receptor beta chains came from one sample sequenced in a study of control samples from healthy donors and cancer patients. Profiled with immunoSEQ multiplex PCR; TCRdb holds only in-frame clones, not every one. The sample holds about 130,000 clones, 90% to 95% seen once. Sequences were obtained from PBMCs. These receptors all stem from a man aged 55 to 70 with colorectal cancer.

A remark on this clone: One end of the junction fails to match germline, which may point to a read error. V usage is TRBV5-6 and J usage is TRBJ2-5, with a tentative D call TRBD2 (6 bases). The CDR3 totals 14 residues. In germline, CDR1 is SGHDT, CDR2 YYEEEE. The CDR3, as DNA: TGTGCCAGCAGCTTAAGTCTAGCGAGAGAGGCCCAGTACTTC. Its protein product is CASSLSLAREAQYF.

CDR3 sequence reads: CASSSAGGSGYTF. DNA for the CDR3: TGTGCCAGCAGCTCCGCCGGGGGATCGGGCTACACCTTC. V is TRBV7-2 and J is TRBJ1-2, with D possibly TRBD1 on 5 matching bases. Germline V CDR1 and CDR2: SGHTA, FQGNSA. Deletions cut 4 bases from V and 8 bases from J, with 14 bases between. The CDR3 is made up of 13 amino acids.

CDR3 in DNA: TGTGCCTGGAGTTCTACCGGGACAGGGGGCTTGTACACTGAAGCTTTCTTT. The encoded protein is CAWSSTGTGGLYTEAFF. The chain combines TRBV30 with TRBJ1-1, with 12 positions matching TRBD1. The germline CDR1 and CDR2 sequences are GTSNPN and SVGIG (reference sequence). The CDR3 runs 17 residues. J gave up 3 bases and V 2 bases, and 10 bases lay outside the gene matches.

The genes are TRBV12-3 or TRBV12-4 and TRBJ1-1; D is unresolved. The length of the CDR3 is 13 residues. Trimming left V 5 bases short and J 5 bases short, with 12 bases between. DNA for the CDR3: TGTGCCAGCAGTCCCCTAGGGATTACTGAAGCTTTCTTT. It yields the protein CASSPLGITEAFF.

The V gene is TRBV5-4, the J gene TRBJ2-2; 8 positions agree with TRBD2. Germline lookup yields CDR1 SGHNT and CDR2 YYREEE (reference sequence). The CDR3 length is 15 residues. J was trimmed by 7 bases and V by 1 base; bases with no gene match: 6. The CDR3 here is CASSLTGGSFGELFF. CDR3 sequence (DNA): TGTGCCAGCAGCTTGACGGGGGGGAGCTTCGGGGAGCTGTTTTTT.

The chain couples TRBV7-9 to TRBJ1-1; 7 bases fit TRBD1. With V trimmed by 8 bases and J by 1 base, 10 bases remained unmatched. The CDR3 extends over 15 amino acids. Germline assignment: CDR1 SEHNR and CDR2 FQNEAQ (reference sequence). The CDR3 sequence is CASRYRGLGNTEAFF. The CDR3 region has the DNA TGTGCCAGCCGATACAGGGGATTAGGGAACACTGAAGCTTTCTTT.

The V call is TRBV28, the J call TRBJ1-1; no firm D call. Trimming removed 4 bases from V and 0 bases from J, with 18 bases in between. This CDR3 has 17 amino acids. Germline CDR1 reads MDHEN; CDR2 reads SYDVKM. CDR3 bases: TGTGCCAGCAGTTCCCCAGCTCTGACGGATTTGAACACTGAAGCTTTCTTT. This gives the protein CASSSPALTDLNTEAFF. The variable domain in full, completed from reference TRBV28 and TRBJ1-1, reads DVKVTQSSRYLVKRTGEKVFLECVQDMDHENMFWYRQDPGLGLRLIYFSYDVKMKEKGDIPEGYSVSREKKERFSLILESASTNQTSMYLCASSSPALTDLNTEAFFGQGTRLTVV.

The count of this clone is one. Here the CDR3 DNA reads TGCAGCGTTCTCCGGAACACCGGGGAGCTGTTTTTT. The encoded protein is CSVLRNTGELFF. The chain joins TRBV29-1 to TRBJ2-2; no clear D gene. Looked up from germline, CDR1 is SQVTM and CDR2 is ANQGSEA. The CDR3 length is 12 residues. V gave up 5 bases and J gave up 1 base, with 5 bases separating them.

This chain joins TRBV24-1 and TRBJ1-2; D gene unclear. The length of the CDR3 is 14 residues. Germline CDR1 and CDR2: KGHDR and SFDVKD. Trimming cost V 5 bases and J 0 bases, with 9 bases left between them. The chain's CDR3 is CATSVRVPNYGYTF. The CDR3 DNA sequence: TGTGCCACCAGTGTGAGGGTCCCTAACTATGGCTACACCTTC.

V gene TRBV6-6 combines with J gene TRBJ2-7; 8 nucleotides align to TRBD1. The J segment lost 6 bases and the V segment lost 5 bases, leaving 9 bases of the junction unmatched. The CDR3 has 14 amino acids. Germline CDR1 reads MNHNY; CDR2 reads SVGAGI (reference sequence). CDR3 in amino acids: CASSPTTGALEQYF. The DNA for the CDR3 is TGTGCCAGCAGTCCGACGACAGGGGCTCTCGAGCAGTACTTC.

The V and J genes are TRBV25-1 and TRBJ2-2; 7 bases are shared with TRBD2. The CDR3 extends over 15 amino acids. Germline-derived CDR1 and CDR2 are MGHDK and SYGVNS. J gave up 5 bases and V 4 bases, and 7 bases lay outside the gene matches. The chain's CDR3 is CASSASGAGTGELFF. Here the CDR3 DNA reads TGTGCCAGCAGTGCCAGCGGGGCGGGAACCGGGGAGCTGTTTTTT.

The V and J genes are TRBV6-1 and TRBJ2-7, with D uncertain. The CDR3 contains 16 residues. The germline V and J ends were trimmed by 1 base and 4 bases, with 17 bases remaining between them. CDR1 is MNHNS and CDR2 is SASEGT in the germline V gene. The CDR3 region has the DNA TGTGCCAGCAGTGAAGAGGGCCACCCCGGCTTTTACGAGCAGTACTTC. It yields the protein CASSEEGHPGFYEQYF.

The rearrangement uses TRBV7-9 and TRBJ1-1; D unclear. Between the trimmed V and J ends, which lost 3 bases and 0 bases, there was a span of 5 bases. The germline V gene has CDR1 SEHNR and CDR2 FQNEAQ (reference sequence). There are 13 residues in the CDR3. The CDR3 reads CASSLEMNTEAFF. As DNA, the CDR3 is TGTGCCAGCAGCTTGGAGATGAACACTGAAGCTTTCTTT.

The DNA for the CDR3 is TGTGCCTGGAGTGGAAGCTACGAGCAGTACTTC. Its translation: CAWSGSYEQYF. V is TRBV30 and J is TRBJ2-7; D gene unclear. This CDR3 has 11 amino acids. V was shortened by 1 base and J by 3 bases, with 4 bases between the two germline ends. Germline lookup yields CDR1 GTSNPN and CDR2 SVGIG (reference sequence).

The V and J genes are TRBV9 and TRBJ2-2, with D possibly matching TRBD1 (5 bases). The CDR3 contains 13 residues. V gave up 4 bases and J gave up 5 bases, with 9 bases separating them. In germline, CDR1 is SGDLS, CDR2 YYNGEE. CDR3 region: CASSSTVTGELFF. CDR3 sequence (DNA): TGTGCCAGCAGCTCGACAGTTACCGGGGAGCTGTTTTTT.

The chain joins TRBV6-2 or TRBV6-3 to TRBJ2-7; D possibly uses TRBD1 or TRBD2 (6 bases each). This CDR3 has 16 residues. V lost 2 bases and J lost 4, with 18 bases in between. In germline, CDR1 is MNHEY, CDR2 SVGEGT. CDR3 protein: CASSYPSPGARYEQYF. CDR3 nucleotides: TGTGCCAGCAGTTACCCTAGTCCGGGGGCTCGGTACGAGCAGTACTTC.

Regarding this clone: The sample has other DNA sequences that encode this CDR3 too. V and J are TRBV5-1 and TRBJ1-1; D remains unclear. The V and J ends lost 0 bases and 1 base respectively, with 7 bases between them. From germline, CDR1 is SGHRS and CDR2 YFSETQ. The CDR3 runs 14 residues. The CDR3 loop is CASSLGTANTEAFF. In nucleotides, the CDR3 is TGCGCCAGCAGCTTGGGAACAGCGAACACTGAAGCTTTCTTT. The full variable domain, completed using reference TRBV5-1 and TRBJ1-1, is KAGVTQTPRYLIKTRGQQVTLSCSPISGHRSVSWYQQTPGQGLQFLFEYFSETQRNKGNFPGRFSGRQFSNSRSEMNVSTLELGDSALYLCASSLGTANTEAFFGQGTRLTVV.

The chain recombines TRBV4-2 with TRBJ1-1; a possible D gene is TRBD1 (6 bases). CDR1 is LGHNA, CDR2 YNFKEQ, per germline. The CDR3 is 17 amino acids. Trimming took 0 bases from V and 0 from J, leaving 14 bases between them. In DNA form, the CDR3 reads TGTGCCAGCAGCCAAGATTTACAGGGCCCCCTGAACACTGAAGCTTTCTTT. It translates to CASSQDLQGPLNTEAFF.

This clone has more than one count but fewer than ten. The J gene is TRBJ2-1, the V gene TRBV2; D unresolved. The CDR3 is 13 amino acids. The V end lost 6 bases, the J end lost 3 bases, and 9 bases lay between the germline ends. Per the germline V gene, CDR1 is SNHLY and CDR2 is FYNNEI. CDR3 region: CASRVLGYNEQFF. CDR3 bases: TGTGCCAGCAGGGTTTTGGGCTACAATGAGCAGTTCTTC.

The chain couples TRBV4-3 to TRBJ2-1, with TRBD2 as a possible D gene (7 bases). V was trimmed by 1 base and J by 6 bases, leaving 13 bases between them. This CDR3 comprises 15 residues. Germline CDR1 is LGHNA and CDR2 is YSLEER. CDR3 in amino acids: CASSQVQGRGNEQFF. Here the CDR3 DNA reads TGCGCCAGCAGCCAAGTTCAGGGGAGGGGCAATGAGCAGTTCTTC.

A remark on this clone: Sequence at one end of the junction differs from germline and may be a read error. DNA for the CDR3: TGTGCCAGCAGCTTGGACGGCGGCCAAGGGACCCAGTACTTC. As protein: CASSLDGGQGTQYF. The J gene is TRBJ2-5, the V gene TRBV7-7; D gene unclear. Germline V gene sequence: CDR1 SSHAT, CDR2 FNYEAQ (reference sequence). The CDR3 loop spans 14 amino acids.

This chain links TRBV3-1 (or the pseudogene TRBV3-2) with TRBJ1-2, with TRBD1 as a possible D gene (5 bases). V was pared by 1 base and J by 4 bases, with 10 bases between. Germline CDR1 reads LGHDT; CDR2 reads YNNKEL (reference sequence). The CDR3 sequence is 14 residues long. CDR3 amino acids: CASSQGGGVYGYTF. The DNA of the CDR3 is TGTGCCAGCAGCCAAGGTGGAGGGGTCTATGGCTACACCTTC.

J is TRBJ1-4 and V is TRBV6-2 or TRBV6-3; D is unresolved. Trimming pared 5 bases from V and 8 bases from J, leaving 15 bases between. CDR3 size: 14 residues. Germline V gene data show CDR1 as MNHEY and CDR2 as SVGEGT. CDR3 in DNA: TGTGCCAGCAGTCAAAGGGTGCGAAGAGAAAAACTGTTTTTT. It encodes CASSQRVRREKLFF.

This chain connects TRBV2 to TRBJ1-4, with D unresolved. Germline V gives CDR1 SNHLY, CDR2 FYNNEI. CDR3 length equals 15 residues. Trimming took 0 bases from V and 10 from J, leaving 15 bases between them. The chain's CDR3 is CASSEAEDVTAKLFF. Here the CDR3 DNA reads TGTGCCAGCAGTGAAGCGGAGGACGTCACGGCAAAACTGTTTTTT.

This clone has a handful of counts. The gene calls are TRBV5-1 and TRBJ1-1, with D unclear. The CDR3 length is 17 residues. Trimming shortened V by 0 bases and J by 1 base, and 16 bases separated the two germline ends. Per the germline V gene, CDR1 is SGHRS and CDR2 is YFSETQ. In nucleotides, the CDR3 is TGCGCCAGCAGCTTGGGACTTGGTGGGATTGCGAACACTGAAGCTTTCTTT. Translated: CASSLGLGGIANTEAFF.

V usage is TRBV6-5 and J usage is TRBJ2-7; 13 nucleotides line up with TRBD2. The trim removed 4 bases at V and 5 bases at J, leaving 5 bases unmatched. Germline CDR1 and CDR2: MNHEY and SVGAGI. This CDR3 spans 15 amino acids. CDR3 protein: CASSLTSGRMNEQYF. In nucleotides, the CDR3 is TGTGCCAGCAGTTTGACTAGCGGGAGGATGAACGAGCAGTACTTC.

The chain uses TRBV5-1 and TRBJ1-6, with 9 positions matching TRBD1. J was trimmed by 10 bases and V by 0 bases; bases with no gene match: 5. CDR3 length: 15 amino acids. Per the germline V gene, CDR1 is SGHRS and CDR2 is YFSETQ. CDR3 DNA: TGCGCCAGCAGCTTGGCGGGACAGGGTCGCTCACCCCTCCACTTT. Its translation: CASSLAGQGRSPLHF.

The rearrangement uses TRBV18 and TRBJ1-5, with D possibly being TRBD1 (5 bases). Germline V lookup: CDR1 KGHSH, CDR2 LQKENI. V was clipped by 3 bases and J by 0 bases, with 15 bases between them. CDR3 length: 17 residues. The chain's CDR3 is CASSPTDTSLSNQPQHF. The CDR3, as DNA: TGTGCCAGCTCACCCACGGACACTAGTCTTAGCAATCAGCCCCAGCATTTT.

The genes are TRBV19 and TRBJ1-1; the D gene is possibly TRBD1 (5 bases). There are 13 residues in the CDR3. V lost 0 bases and J 5 bases, leaving 7 bases between the germline ends. CDR1 and CDR2 (germline): LNHDA, SQIVND (reference sequence). The CDR3 bases are TGTGCCAGTAGTATAGAGGGGGGAACTGAAGCTTTCTTT. It encodes CASSIEGGTEAFF.